This TCR beta chain was retrieved from a study of chemoradiotherapy in HPV16-positive cancers. Study findings and constraints: For HPV16-positive patients, expanding HPV-responsive T cells associated with longer recurrence-free survival.

The CDR3 has 14 amino acids. Trimming shortened V by 7 bases and J by 4 bases, and 16 bases separated the two germline ends. Germline CDR1 MNHNS, CDR2 SASEGT. Sequencing was performed with immunoSEQ multiplex PCR; in TCRdb, only in-frame clones are kept and a portion is missing. The profile shows about 8,000 clones, roughly 79% of them singletons. Repertoires were sampled repeatedly during chemoradiotherapy. Comments on this clone: Antigen unknown.

The source is a human donor with HPV-associated anogenital cancer. The J gene is TRBJ1-1, the V gene TRBV6-1; D remains unclear. This sample was taken from a patient who underwent chemoradiotherapy. As DNA, the CDR3 is TGTGCCAGCACTACGAGAGGATCGGGCACTGAAGCTTTCTTT. As protein: CASTTRGSGTEAFF.